Reported below is one T cell receptor (beta chain). These data come from a study of blood T cell repertoires in COVID-19. At the level of the study: Samples taken during acute and convalescent COVID-19 were collected in the United States, Italy and Spain. From T cells, B-cell-depleted T cells, or PBMCs came the material, which was cDNA or gDNA.

This CDR3 contains 15 residues. Germline CDR1 LNHDA, CDR2 SQIVND (reference sequence). V was pared by 5 bases and J by 11 bases, with 15 bases of the junction left unmatched. TCRdb keeps only in-frame clones here, not all; method: immunoSEQ multiplex PCR. This table has about 150,000 clones, approximately 82% appearing once. This rearrangement joins TRBV19 to TRBJ1-1; 9 nucleotides line up with TRBD1. The sample taken for sequencing was peripheral blood. The sequence was collected from a woman in her seventies who had recovered from COVID-19. CDR3 loop: CASSPGSGTGRGAFF. As DNA, the CDR3 is TGTGCCAGTAGTCCCGGTTCCGGGACAGGGAGGGGGGCTTTCTTT. Complete variable domain (other parts from reference TRBV19 and TRBJ1-1): DGGITQSPKYLFRKEGQNVTLSCEQNLNHDAMYWYRQDPGQGLRLIYYSQIVNDFQKGDIAEGYSVSREKKESFPLTVTSAQKNPTAFYLCASSPGSGTGRGAFFGQGTRLTVV.